This T cell receptor (beta chain) was recorded in a study of cytomegalovirus exposure and HLA in healthy donors. The PCR ran on 60 Vbeta and 13 Jbeta primers. Original handling: There were around 77 million unique TCR beta chains by a later count, and approximately 11 million of them were shared. Measured with immunoSEQ multiplex PCR; TCRdb has only the in-frame clones, and not every one. That table gives V, J and clone size, and the DNA gave D and trimming. This table holds tens of thousands of clones, around 79% found once. The V segment lost 1 base and the J segment 2 bases; nucleotides outside the gene matches: 4. Germline lookup yields CDR1 MGHRA and CDR2 YSYEKL. This CDR3 spans 15 amino acids.

The sample was PBMCs. The rearrangement uses TRBV4-1 and TRBJ2-7; 8 nucleotides match TRBD1. This TCR was sampled from a middle-aged man in good health and CMV-seronegative. CDR3 DNA: TGCGCCAGCAGCCAAGGGACAGGGTTCCCCTACGAGCAGTACTTC. Amino acid sequence: CASSQGTGFPYEQYF.